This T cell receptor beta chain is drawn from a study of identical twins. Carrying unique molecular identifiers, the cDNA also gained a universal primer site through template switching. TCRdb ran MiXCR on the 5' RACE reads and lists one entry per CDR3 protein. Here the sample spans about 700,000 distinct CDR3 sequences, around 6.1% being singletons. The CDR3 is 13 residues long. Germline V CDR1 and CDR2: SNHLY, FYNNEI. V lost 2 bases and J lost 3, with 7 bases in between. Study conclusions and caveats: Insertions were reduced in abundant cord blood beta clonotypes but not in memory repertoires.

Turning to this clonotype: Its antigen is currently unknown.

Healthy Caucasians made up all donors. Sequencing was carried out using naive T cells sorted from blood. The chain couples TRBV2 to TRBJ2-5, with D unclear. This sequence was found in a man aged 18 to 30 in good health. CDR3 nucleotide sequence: TGTGCCAGCAGTGAAATAAGGAAAGAGACCCAGTACTTC. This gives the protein CASSEIRKETQYF.